This T cell receptor (beta chain) was found in a study of OX40 agonist ivuxolimab in advanced cancers. Study overall: With ivuxolimab, an agonistic anti-OX40 (CD134) antibody, patients were treated.

CDR3 length: 14 amino acids. Libraries were prepared by immunoSEQ multiplex PCR; TCRdb keeps only in-frame clonotypes and omits some of them. The data contain some 60,000 clones, roughly 89% of them seen just once; the ten biggest clones take up 14%. Whole-study results and caveats: The study observed clonal expansion of CD4+ and CD8+ blood T cells by week 6 at 0.1 to 3.0 mg/kg.

About this clone: Its target is not known.

The chain couples TRBV21-1 to TRBJ1-2. TRBV21-1 is a known pseudogene. This specimen consisted of CD4+ or CD8+ T cells sorted from blood, obtained in a trial of the OX40 agonist ivuxolimab. This TCR derives from an adult with an advanced solid tumor such as melanoma, head and neck, liver or kidney cancer. CDR3 sequence reads: CASSKAGIGYGYTF. The CDR3 DNA reads as TGTGCCAGCAGCAAAGCAGGGATTGGGTATGGCTACACCTTC.